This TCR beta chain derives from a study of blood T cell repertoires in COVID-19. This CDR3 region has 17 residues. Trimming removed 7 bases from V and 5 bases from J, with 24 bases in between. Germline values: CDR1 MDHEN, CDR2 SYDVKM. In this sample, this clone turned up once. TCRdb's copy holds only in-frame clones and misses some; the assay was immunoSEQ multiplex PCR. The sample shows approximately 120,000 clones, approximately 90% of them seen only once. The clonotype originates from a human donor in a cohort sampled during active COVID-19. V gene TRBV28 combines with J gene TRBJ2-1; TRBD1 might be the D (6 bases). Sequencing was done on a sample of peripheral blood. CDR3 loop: CASTRYPGVGDDNEQFF. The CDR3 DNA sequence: TGTGCCAGCACCCGATATCCAGGGGTGGGGGACGACAATGAGCAGTTCTTC.